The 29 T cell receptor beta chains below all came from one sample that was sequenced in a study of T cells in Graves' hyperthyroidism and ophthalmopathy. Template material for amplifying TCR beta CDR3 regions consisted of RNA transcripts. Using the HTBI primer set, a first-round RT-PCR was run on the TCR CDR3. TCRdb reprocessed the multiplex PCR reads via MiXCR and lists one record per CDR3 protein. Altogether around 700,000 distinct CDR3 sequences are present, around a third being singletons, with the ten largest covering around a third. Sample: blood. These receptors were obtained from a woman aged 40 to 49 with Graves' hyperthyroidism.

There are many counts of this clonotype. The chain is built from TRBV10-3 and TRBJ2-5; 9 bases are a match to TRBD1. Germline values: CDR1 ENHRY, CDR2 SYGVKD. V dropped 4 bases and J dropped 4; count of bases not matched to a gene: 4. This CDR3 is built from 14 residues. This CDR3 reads CAISGTTGGETQYF. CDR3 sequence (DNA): TGTGCCATCAGTGGAACGACAGGGGGAGAGACCCAGTACTTC.

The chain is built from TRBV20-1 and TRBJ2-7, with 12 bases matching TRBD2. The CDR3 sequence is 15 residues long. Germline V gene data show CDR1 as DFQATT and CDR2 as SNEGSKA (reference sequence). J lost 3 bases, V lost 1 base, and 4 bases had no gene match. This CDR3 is CSARVLAGGSYEQYF. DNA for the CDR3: TGCAGTGCTAGAGTTCTAGCGGGGGGGAGCTACGAGCAGTACTTC.

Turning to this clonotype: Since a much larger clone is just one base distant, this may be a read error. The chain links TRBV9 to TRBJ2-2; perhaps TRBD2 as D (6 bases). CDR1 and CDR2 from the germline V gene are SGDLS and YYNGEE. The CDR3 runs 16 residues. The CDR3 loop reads CASSVTITTNTGGLFF. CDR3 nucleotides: TGTGCCAGCAGCGTGACAATTACGACGAACACCGGGGGGCTGTTTTTT.

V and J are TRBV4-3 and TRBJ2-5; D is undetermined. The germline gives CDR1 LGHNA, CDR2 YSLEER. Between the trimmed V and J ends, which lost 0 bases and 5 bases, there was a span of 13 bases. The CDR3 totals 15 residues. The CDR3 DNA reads TGCGCCAGCAGCCAAGATCATGGCTTGAAGGAGACCCAGTACTTC. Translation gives CASSQDHGLKETQYF.

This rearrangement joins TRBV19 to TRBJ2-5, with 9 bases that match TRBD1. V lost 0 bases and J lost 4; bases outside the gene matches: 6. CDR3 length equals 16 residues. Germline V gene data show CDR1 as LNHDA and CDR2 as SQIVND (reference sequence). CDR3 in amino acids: CASSIDYRGPGETQYF. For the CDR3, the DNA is TGTGCCAGTAGTATAGATTACAGGGGGCCAGGAGAGACCCAGTACTTC.

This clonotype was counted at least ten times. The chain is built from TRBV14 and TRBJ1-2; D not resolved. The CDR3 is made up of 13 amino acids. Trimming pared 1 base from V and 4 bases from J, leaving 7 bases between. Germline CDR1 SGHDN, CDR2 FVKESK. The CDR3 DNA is TGTGCCAGCAGCCAAGCTAGGGTCTATGGCTACACCTTC. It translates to CASSQARVYGYTF.

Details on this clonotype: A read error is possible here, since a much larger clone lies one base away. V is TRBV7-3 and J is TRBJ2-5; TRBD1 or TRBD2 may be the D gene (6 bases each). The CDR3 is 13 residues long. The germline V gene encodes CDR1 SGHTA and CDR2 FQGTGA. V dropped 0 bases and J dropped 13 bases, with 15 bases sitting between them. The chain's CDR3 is CASSLTGGPPRYF. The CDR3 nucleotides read TGTGCCAGCAGCTTAACGGGGGGCCCGCCCCGGTACTTC.

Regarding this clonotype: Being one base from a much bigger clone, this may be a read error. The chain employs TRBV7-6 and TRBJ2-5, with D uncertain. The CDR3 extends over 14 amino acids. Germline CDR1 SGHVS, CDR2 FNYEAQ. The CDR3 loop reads CAGSLNLQFETQYF. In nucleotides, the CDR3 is TGTGCCGGCAGCTTGAATTTGCAGTTTGAGACCCAGTACTTC.

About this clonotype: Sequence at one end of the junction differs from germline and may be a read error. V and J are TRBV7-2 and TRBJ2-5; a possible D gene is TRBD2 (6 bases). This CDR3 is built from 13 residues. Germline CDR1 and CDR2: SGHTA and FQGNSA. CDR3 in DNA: TGTGCCAGCAGCTTAGTCTCGGCGGGACCCAGGTTCTTC. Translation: CASSLVSAGPRFF. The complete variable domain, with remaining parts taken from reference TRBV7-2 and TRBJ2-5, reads GAGVSQSPSNKVTEKGKDVELRCDPISGHTALYWYRQSLGQGLEFLIYFQGNSAPDKSGLPSDRFSAERTGGSVSTLTIQRTQQEDSAVYLCASSLVSAGPRFFGPGTRLLVL.

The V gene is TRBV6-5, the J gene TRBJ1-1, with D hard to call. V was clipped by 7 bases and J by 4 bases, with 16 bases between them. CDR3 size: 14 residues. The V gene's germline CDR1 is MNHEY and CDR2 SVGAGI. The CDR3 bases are TGTGCCAGCACCCCTACCATCGGTGTCACTGAAGCTTTCTTT. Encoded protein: CASTPTIGVTEAFF.

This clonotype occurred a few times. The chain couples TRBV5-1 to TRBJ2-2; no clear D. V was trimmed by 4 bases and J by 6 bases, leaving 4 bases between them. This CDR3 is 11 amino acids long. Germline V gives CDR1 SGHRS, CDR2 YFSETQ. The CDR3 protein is CASSAAGELFF. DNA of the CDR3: TGCGCCAGCAGCGCCGCCGGGGAGCTGTTTTTT.

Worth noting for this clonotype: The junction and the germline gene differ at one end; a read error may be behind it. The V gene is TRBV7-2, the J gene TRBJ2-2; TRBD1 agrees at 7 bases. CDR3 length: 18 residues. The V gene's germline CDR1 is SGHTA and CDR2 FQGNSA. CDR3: CASSLRRRDSWGTGELLF. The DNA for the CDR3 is TGTGCCAGCAGCTTACGCCGTCGGGACAGCTGGGGGACCGGGGAGCTGCTTTTT.

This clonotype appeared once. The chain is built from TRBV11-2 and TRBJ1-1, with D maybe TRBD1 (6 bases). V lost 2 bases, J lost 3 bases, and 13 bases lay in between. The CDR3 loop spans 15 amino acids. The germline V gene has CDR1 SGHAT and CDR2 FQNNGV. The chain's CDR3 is CASSLTGFLDTEAFF. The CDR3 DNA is TGTGCCAGCAGCTTAACAGGGTTTTTGGACACTGAAGCTTTCTTT.

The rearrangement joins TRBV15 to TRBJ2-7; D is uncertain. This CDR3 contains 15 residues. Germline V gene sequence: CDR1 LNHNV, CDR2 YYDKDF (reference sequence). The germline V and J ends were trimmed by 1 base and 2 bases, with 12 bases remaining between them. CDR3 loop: CATSRGLGPTYEQYF. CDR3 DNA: TGTGCCACCAGCAGAGGGCTAGGTCCAACCTACGAGCAGTACTTC.

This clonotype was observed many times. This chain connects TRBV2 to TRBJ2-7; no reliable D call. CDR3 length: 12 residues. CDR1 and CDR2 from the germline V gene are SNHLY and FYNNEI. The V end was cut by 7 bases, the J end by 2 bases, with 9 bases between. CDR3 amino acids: CASTPGPYEQYF. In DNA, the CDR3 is TGTGCCAGCACTCCGGGTCCCTACGAGCAGTACTTC. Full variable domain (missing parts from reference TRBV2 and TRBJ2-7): EPEVTQTPSHQVTQMGQEVILRCVPISNHLYFYWYRQILGQKVEFLVSFYNNEISEKSEIFDDQFSVERPDGSNFTLKIRSTKLEDSAMYFCASTPGPYEQYFGPGTRLTVT.

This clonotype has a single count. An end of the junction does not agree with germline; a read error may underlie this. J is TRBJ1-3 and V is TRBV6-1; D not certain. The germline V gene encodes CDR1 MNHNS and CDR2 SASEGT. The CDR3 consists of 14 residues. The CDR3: CANSEGIRGNTIYF. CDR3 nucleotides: TGTGCCAACAGTGAAGGGATCCGAGGAAACACCATATATTTT.

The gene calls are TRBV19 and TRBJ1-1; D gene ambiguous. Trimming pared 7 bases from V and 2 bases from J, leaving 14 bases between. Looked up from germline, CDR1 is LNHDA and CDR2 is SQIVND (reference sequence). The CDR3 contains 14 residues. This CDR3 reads CASNLRAGNTEAFF. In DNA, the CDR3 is TGTGCCAGTAACCTAAGGGCAGGTAACACTGAAGCTTTCTTT.

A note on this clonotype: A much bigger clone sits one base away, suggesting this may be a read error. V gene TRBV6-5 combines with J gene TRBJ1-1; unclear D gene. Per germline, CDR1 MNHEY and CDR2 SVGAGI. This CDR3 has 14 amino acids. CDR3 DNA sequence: TGTACCAGCAGTTACTCGATGGCGAACACTGAAGCTTTCTTT. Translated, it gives CTSSYSMANTEAFF.

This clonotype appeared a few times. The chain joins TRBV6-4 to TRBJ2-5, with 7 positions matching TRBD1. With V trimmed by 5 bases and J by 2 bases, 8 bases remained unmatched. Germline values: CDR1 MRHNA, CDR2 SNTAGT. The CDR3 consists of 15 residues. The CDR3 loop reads CASSFGTEFQETQYF. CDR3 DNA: TGTGCCAGCAGTTTTGGGACAGAGTTTCAAGAGACCCAGTACTTC.

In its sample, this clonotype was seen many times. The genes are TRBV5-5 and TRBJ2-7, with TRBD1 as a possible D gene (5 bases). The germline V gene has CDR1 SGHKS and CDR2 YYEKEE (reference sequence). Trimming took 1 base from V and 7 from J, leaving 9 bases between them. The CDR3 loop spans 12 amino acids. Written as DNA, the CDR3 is TGTGCCAGCAGCTTGATGGGGCAAGAGCAGTACTTC. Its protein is CASSLMGQEQYF.

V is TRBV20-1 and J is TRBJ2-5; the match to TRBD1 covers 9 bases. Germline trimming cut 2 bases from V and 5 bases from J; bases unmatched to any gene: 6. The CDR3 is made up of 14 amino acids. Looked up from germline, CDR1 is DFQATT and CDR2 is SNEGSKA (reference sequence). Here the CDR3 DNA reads TGCAGTGCTAGACCAACAGGGGGCAGGGAGACCCAGTACTTC. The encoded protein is CSARPTGGRETQYF.

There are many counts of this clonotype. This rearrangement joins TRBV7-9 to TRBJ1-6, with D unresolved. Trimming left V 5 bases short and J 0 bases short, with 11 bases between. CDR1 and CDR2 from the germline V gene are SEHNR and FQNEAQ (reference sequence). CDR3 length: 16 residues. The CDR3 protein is CASSRGSSSYNSPLHF. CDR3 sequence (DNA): TGTGCCAGCAGCCGAGGGTCGAGCTCCTATAATTCACCCCTCCACTTT. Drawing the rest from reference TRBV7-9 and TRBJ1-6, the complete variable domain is DTGVSQNPRHKITKRGQNVTFRCDPISEHNRLYWYRQTLGQGPEFLTYFQNEAQLEKSRLLSDRFSAERPKGSFSTLEIQRTEQGDSAMYLCASSRGSSSYNSPLHFGNGTRLTVT.

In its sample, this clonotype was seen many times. The CDR3 is CAISEGLASETQYF. The CDR3 region has the DNA TGTGCCATCAGTGAGGGACTAGCTTCGGAGACCCAGTACTTC. This chain links TRBV10-3 with TRBJ2-5; 8 nucleotides match TRBD2. CDR1 and CDR2 (germline): ENHRY, SYGVKD. Unmatched junction bases numbered 4, after V lost 2 bases and J lost 5 bases. This CDR3 is built from 14 residues.

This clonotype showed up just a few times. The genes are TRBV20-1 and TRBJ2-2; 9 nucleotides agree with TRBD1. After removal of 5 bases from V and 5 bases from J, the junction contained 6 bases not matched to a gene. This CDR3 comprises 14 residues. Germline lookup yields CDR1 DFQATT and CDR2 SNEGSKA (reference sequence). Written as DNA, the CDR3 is TGCAGTGCTGGATCGGGACAGGGAACCGGGGAGCTGTTTTTT. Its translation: CSAGSGQGTGELFF.

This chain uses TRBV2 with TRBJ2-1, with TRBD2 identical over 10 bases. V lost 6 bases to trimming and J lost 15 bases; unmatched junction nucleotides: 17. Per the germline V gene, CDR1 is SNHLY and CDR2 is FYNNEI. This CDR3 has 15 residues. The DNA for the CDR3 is TGTGCCAGCAGGGCTGGGACCGCCTTGGGACTAGCGTCGTTCTTC. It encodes CASRAGTALGLASFF.

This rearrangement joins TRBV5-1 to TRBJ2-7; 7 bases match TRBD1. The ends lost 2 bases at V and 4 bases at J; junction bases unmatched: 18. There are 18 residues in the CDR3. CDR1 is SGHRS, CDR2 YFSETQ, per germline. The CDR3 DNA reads TGCGCCAGCAGCTTAGGGGGCGGCCTTCTTAAGGGAAGGTACGAGCAGTACTTC. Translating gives CASSLGGGLLKGRYEQYF.

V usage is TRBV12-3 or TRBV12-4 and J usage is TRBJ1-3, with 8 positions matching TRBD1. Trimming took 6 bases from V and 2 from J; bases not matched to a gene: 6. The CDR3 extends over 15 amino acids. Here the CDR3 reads CASSLQGEAGNTIYF. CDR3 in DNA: TGTGCCAGCAGCCTACAGGGGGAGGCTGGAAACACCATATATTTT.

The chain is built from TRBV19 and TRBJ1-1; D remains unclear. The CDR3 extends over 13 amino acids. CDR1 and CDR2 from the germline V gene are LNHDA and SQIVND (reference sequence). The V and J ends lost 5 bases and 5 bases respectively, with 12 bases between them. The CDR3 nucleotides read TGTGCCAGTAGTGATGAGGGCTGGACTGAAGCTTTCTTT. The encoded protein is CASSDEGWTEAFF.

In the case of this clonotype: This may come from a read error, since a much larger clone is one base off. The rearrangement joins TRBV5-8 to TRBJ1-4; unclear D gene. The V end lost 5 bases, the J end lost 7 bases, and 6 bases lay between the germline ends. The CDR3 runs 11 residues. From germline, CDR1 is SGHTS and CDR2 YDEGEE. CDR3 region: CASSDGEKLFF. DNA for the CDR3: TGTGCCAGCAGTGACGGTGAAAAACTGTTTTTT.